These 19 T cell receptor delta chains were sequenced from one sample in a study of gamma-delta chains in newborns, infants, children. TCRdb called clones anew from the reads with CATT. The sample includes roughly 3,800 delta-chain clones, more than 4% of them seen just once. The sequencing input was blood. Receptors originate from a child who was a newborn, infant or young child, either healthy, febrile or measles-vaccinated (not recorded which).

This clone has just a few counts. V usage is TRDV2 and J usage is TRDJ1; D is perhaps TRDD2 (5 bases). Germline-derived CDR1 and CDR2 are GEAIGNYY and EKD. The CDR3 sequence is 16 residues long. V was cut by 0 bases and J by 0 bases, with 13 bases left in between. In DNA form, the CDR3 reads TGTGCCTGTGACACCGTAGAGCCTACGTACACCGATAAACTCATCTTT. This codes for CACDTVEPTYTDKLIF.

For this clone: This may be a read error, as it is one base from a much larger clone. The gene calls are TRDV2 and TRDJ3, with 13 positions matching TRDD3. Germline-derived CDR1 and CDR2 are GEAIGNYY and EKD. This CDR3 contains 19 residues. CDR3 coding DNA: TGTGCCTGTGACAGTGTACTGGGGGATACGACGTGGGACGCCCGACAGATGTTTTTC. Amino acids: CACDSVLGDTTWDARQMFF.

This clone turned up a few times. A read error may explain this, as a much larger clone is one base away. Other DNA sequences in the same sample also yield this CDR3. The CDR3 loop is CACDTLGATGKLIF. As DNA, the CDR3 is TGCGCCTGTGACACGCTGGGGGCTACGGGAAAACTCATCTTT. This sequence joins TRDV2 and TRDJ1, with TRDD3 identical over 7 bases. The germline CDR1 and CDR2 sequences are GEAIGNYY and EKD. CDR3 size: 14 residues.

This clone was seen more than once but under ten times. The protein that TCRdb holds for this DNA derives from a much larger clone and differs from the translated DNA at residue 3, which likely indicates a read error; the protein shown here is translated from the DNA. The V gene is TRDV2, the J gene TRDJ1; 7 nucleotides match TRDD3. CDR3 length equals 16 residues. Germline V CDR1 and CDR2: GEAIGNYY, EKD. This CDR3 reads CASDTVSVGITDKLIF. The CDR3, as DNA: TGTGCCAGTGACACCGTAAGCGTGGGGATAACCGATAAACTCATCTTT.

J is TRDJ3 and V is TRDV2; 11 nucleotides line up with TRDD3. CDR3 length: 20 residues. Trimming at V came to 0 bases and at J to 0 bases, leaving 6 bases not matched to a gene. Germline V gene lookup returns CDR1 GEAIGNYY and CDR2 EKD. This chain's CDR3 is CACDTAGGYRSSWDTRQMFF. In DNA, the CDR3 is TGTGCCTGTGACACCGCTGGGGGATACCGGAGCTCCTGGGACACCCGACAGATGTTTTTC.

Notes on this clone: This same CDR3 is encoded by further DNA sequences in the sample. V is TRDV2 and J is TRDJ1, with D maybe TRDD3 (5 bases). This CDR3 region has 13 residues. Germline-derived CDR1 and CDR2 are GEAIGNYY and EKD. V lost 0 bases to trimming and J lost 4 bases, with 8 bases between them. The CDR3 DNA reads as TGTGCCTGTGACACCTGGGGAATCGATAAACTCATCTTT. Translation gives CACDTWGIDKLIF.

A remark on this clone: One base separates it from a far larger clone, so it is likely a read error. Other DNA sequences in this specimen translate into the identical CDR3. The chain is built from TRDV2 and TRDJ1, with D uncertain. This CDR3 has 16 residues. Germline V lookup: CDR1 GEAIGNYY, CDR2 EKD. V was shortened by 0 bases and J by 0 bases, with 13 bases between the two germline ends. DNA of the CDR3: TGTGCCTGTGACACCGTGGGAACCGGAGACACCGATAAACTCATCTTT. It codes for CACDTVGTGDTDKLIF.

This clone is categorized as medium-sized (0.01 to 0.1%). This chain joins TRDV1 and TRDJ1; a possible D gene is TRDD3 (5 bases). The V end was cut by 4 bases, the J end by 0 bases, with 24 bases between. The CDR3 length is 19 residues. Germline V gene data show CDR1 as TSWWSYY and CDR2 as QGS. The CDR3 sequence is CALGAFRGIRGLYTDKLIF. CDR3 in DNA: TGTGCTCTTGGGGCTTTTAGAGGGATCCGGGGCCTTTACACCGATAAACTCATCTTT.

Turning to this clone: A single base separates this from a much larger clone, so it may be a read error. The chain has TRDV2 and TRDJ1; 9 positions match TRDD3. The CDR3 sequence is 18 residues long. CDR1 is GEAIGNYY, CDR2 EKD, per germline. With 6 bases clipped from V and 0 bases from J, the junction kept 16 bases outside the gene matches. CDR3 coding DNA: TGTGCCTGTAATTCCGTACTGGGGGACCTCCTTTACACCGATAAACTCATCTTT. Protein sequence: CACNSVLGDLLYTDKLIF.

The sample holds a few counts of this clone. CDR3: CACDTWGIIDKLIF. Written as DNA, the CDR3 is TGTGCCTGTGACACCTGGGGGATCATCGATAAACTCATCTTT. The rearrangement uses TRDV2 and TRDJ1, with 8 bases aligning to TRDD3. The CDR3 has 14 amino acids. Trimming cost V 0 bases and J 4 bases; bases outside gene matches: 3. Germline V gives CDR1 GEAIGNYY, CDR2 EKD.

Of note for this clone: This may come from a read error, since a much larger clone is one base off. Other DNA sequences in the same sample also yield this CDR3. The rearrangement uses TRDV2 and TRDJ1; 10 bases are a match to TRDD3. In germline, CDR1 is GEAIGNYY, CDR2 EKD. Trimming removed 1 base from V and 0 bases from J; junction bases left unmatched: 10. The CDR3 spans 18 residues. The CDR3 reads CACDTLGDTLGYTDKLIF. The CDR3 DNA sequence: TGTGCCTGTGACACGTTGGGGGATACTTTGGGGTACACCGATAAACTCATCTTT.

This clone has only a few counts. This may stem from a read error, because a much larger clone lies one nucleotide away. Other DNA sequences from this sample encode an identical CDR3 as well. The chain is built from TRDV2 and TRDJ1; tentatively, D is TRDD3 (6 bases). Trimming cost V 4 bases and J 0 bases, with 23 bases left between them. This CDR3 spans 18 amino acids. Germline assignment: CDR1 GEAIGNYY and CDR2 EKD. The CDR3 nucleotides are TGTGCCTGTGATACTTTATCCCCCGTACTGGGAGACACCGATAAACTCATCTTT. It codes for CACDTLSPVLGDTDKLIF.

By frequency in the sample, this clone is medium-sized. The same CDR3 is also encoded by other DNA sequences in this sample. The chain has TRDV2 and TRDJ1; D perhaps matches TRDD3 (6 bases). Germline V lookup: CDR1 GEAIGNYY, CDR2 EKD. Trimming stripped 0 bases from V and 5 bases from J, with 21 bases between. The CDR3 runs to 17 residues. CDR3 nucleotide sequence: TGTGCCTGTGACACCGTTGCTGGGGCATCGAGGGGTGATAAACTCATCTTT. Translating gives CACDTVAGASRGDKLIF.

In this sample, this clone turned up a few times. This chain connects TRDV2 to TRDJ1; TRDD3 aligns across 7 bases. Germline V lookup: CDR1 GEAIGNYY, CDR2 EKD. V gave up 5 bases and J gave up 0 bases; unmatched junction bases: 20. This CDR3 region has 19 residues. This CDR3 is CACGPIRGLGALYTDKLIF. For the CDR3, the DNA is TGTGCCTGTGGCCCCATCCGAGGGCTGGGGGCCCTGTACACCGATAAACTCATCTTT.

As to this clone: This clone may be a read error of a much larger clone one base away. The same CDR3 is also encoded by other DNA sequences in this sample. This chain connects TRDV2 to TRDJ1; no definite D call. V lost 3 bases, J lost 5 bases, and 12 bases lay in between. Per the germline V gene, CDR1 is GEAIGNYY and CDR2 is EKD. There are 13 residues in the CDR3. The CDR3 DNA reads as TGTGCCTGTGACCCCCTTACGGGAGATAAACTCATCTTT. This translates into CACDPLTGDKLIF.

Note on this clone: A clone one base away is much larger, so this may be a read error. In the same sample, other DNA sequences code for this CDR3. This chain connects TRDV2 to TRDJ1; 13 nucleotides agree with TRDD3. Per the germline V gene, CDR1 is GEAIGNYY and CDR2 is EKD. This CDR3 spans 16 amino acids. CDR3 amino acids: CACSQLGDTGTDKLIF. CDR3 DNA: TGTGCCTGTTCCCAACTGGGGGATACGGGGACCGACAAACTCATCTTT.

With respect to this clone: A much larger clone sits a single nucleotide away, making a read error possible. This chain joins TRDV2 and TRDJ1; 8 bases are a match to TRDD3. This CDR3 is 14 amino acids long. Germline values: CDR1 GEAIGNYY, CDR2 EKD. The CDR3, as DNA: TGTGCCTGTGACATCTGGGGGACCACCGATGAACTCATCTTT. Translating gives CACDIWGTTDELIF.

A few counts support this clone. The protein that TCRdb holds for this DNA derives from a much larger clone and differs from the translated DNA at residue 3, which likely indicates a read error; the protein shown here is translated from the DNA. The rearrangement links TRDV2 to TRDJ1, with 7 bases aligning to TRDD3. This CDR3 contains 16 residues. Germline V CDR1 and CDR2: GEAIGNYY, EKD. The DNA for the CDR3 is TGTGCCGGTGACGCCCTACTGGGGAACCTGGGAGGTAAACTCATCTTT. Encoded protein: CAGDALLGNLGGKLIF.

To note about this clone: A much larger clone sits a single nucleotide away, making a read error possible. Distinct nucleotide sequences in the sample also encode this CDR3. V usage is TRDV2 and J usage is TRDJ1; D possibly corresponds to TRDD3 (6 bases). The CDR3 has 22 residues. Trimming took 7 bases from V and 0 from J, leaving 38 bases between them. The germline CDR1 and CDR2 sequences are GEAIGNYY and EKD. CDR3 nucleotides: TGTGCCTGCGAGCCCCTGAAGGCCTTCGGGGTACTGGGTGATAATGACACCGATAAACTCATCTTT. The encoded protein is CACEPLKAFGVLGDNDTDKLIF.